This TCR beta chain was recorded in a study of cytomegalovirus exposure and HLA in healthy donors. Study-wide findings and caveats: The study listed 150 to 200 cytomegalovirus-associated TCR beta chains. A later analysis found common viral pathogens apparently linked to several of the most significant clusters.

The primer mix had 60 Vbeta and 13 Jbeta primers. Profiled with immunoSEQ multiplex PCR; TCRdb holds only in-frame clones, not every one. The repertoire consists of about 160,000 clones, with about 80% occurring once and the leading ten covering 4% to 5%. The junction had 13 bases not matched to a gene; V was cut back by 4 bases and J by 2 bases. This CDR3 contains 17 residues. Germline assignment: CDR1 MNHNS and CDR2 SASEGT. As to this clone: Its cognate antigen is unknown.

V usage is TRBV6-1 and J usage is TRBJ2-7, with 8 bases aligning to TRBD2. This clonotype was obtained from a man under 40 in good health and CMV-seronegative. Input material: PBMCs. In nucleotides, the CDR3 is TGTGCCAGCAGTGCCTTAGGGGCGGGGGGACCTGCCTACGAGCAGTACTTC. It encodes CASSALGAGGPAYEQYF.